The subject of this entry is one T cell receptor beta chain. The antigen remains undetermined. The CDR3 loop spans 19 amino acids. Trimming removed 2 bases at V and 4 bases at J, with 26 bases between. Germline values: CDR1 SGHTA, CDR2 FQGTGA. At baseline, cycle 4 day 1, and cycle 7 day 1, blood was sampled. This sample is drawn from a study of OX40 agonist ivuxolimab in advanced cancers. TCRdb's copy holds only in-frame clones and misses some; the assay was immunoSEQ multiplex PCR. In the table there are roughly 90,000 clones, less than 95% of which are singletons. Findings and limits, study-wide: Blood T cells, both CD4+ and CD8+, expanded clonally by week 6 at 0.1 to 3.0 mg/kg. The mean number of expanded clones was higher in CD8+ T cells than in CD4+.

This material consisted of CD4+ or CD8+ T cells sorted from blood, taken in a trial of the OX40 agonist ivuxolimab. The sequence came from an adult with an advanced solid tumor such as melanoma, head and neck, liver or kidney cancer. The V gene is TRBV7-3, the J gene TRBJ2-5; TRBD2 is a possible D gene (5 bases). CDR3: CASSLSPPMAGSFRETQYF. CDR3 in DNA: TGTGCCAGCAGCTTATCCCCCCCCATGGCGGGCTCTTTCAGAGAGACCCAGTACTTC.